Listed here is a single TCR beta chain. What it binds is not known. This entry comes from a study of a mutant IDH1 vaccine in newly diagnosed glioma. Study-wide background: Eight vaccinations were given in weeks 1, 3, 5, 7, 11, 15, 19 and 23. The study started vaccination 4-6 weeks after radiotherapy alone, or with temozolomide cycles.

Sequenced by immunoSEQ multiplex PCR; TCRdb stores in-frame clones only, minus some. The sample includes roughly 50,000 clones, about 81% seen only once; the top ten take over 7%. CDR1 is SGHVS and CDR2 is FQNEAQ in the germline V gene. There are 13 residues in the CDR3. V lost 3 bases and J lost 6, with 11 bases in between. Time point reported: week 23, last vaccination. Topical imiquimod accompanied each vaccine dose, which consisted of 300 ug of mutant IDH1 20-mer peptide. New WHO grade 3 or 4 astrocytomas that were IDH1-mutant and ATRX-lost had been found in donors. The chain is built from TRBV7-8 and TRBJ1-2; possible D gene TRBD1, 5 bases. The sample in question was PBMCs, obtained from a glioma patient whose treatment included an IDH1 peptide vaccine. The source is a woman between 35 and 50 years old with glioma. Some clones in this sample may be carry-over from other donors' samples. CDR3 DNA sequence: TGTGCCAGCAGCTTGGGTAACAGGCATGGCTACACCTTC. Its translation is CASSLGNRHGYTF.